This entry features one TCR beta chain sequence. How the authors handled the data: Amplifying reference gene primers gave estimates of nucleated cell counts. The table came from immunoSEQ multiplex PCR; TCRdb's copy has only in-frame clones and leaves some out. That table gives V, J and clone size, and the DNA gave D and trimming. The table lists roughly 9,400 clones, roughly four fifths of them singletons, with roughly 34% in the top ten. The data belong to a study of blood T cell repertoires in COVID-19. For the study at large: Material from acute and convalescent COVID-19 was sourced from the United States, Italy and Spain. Nucleic acid was either cDNA or gDNA, and it came from T cells, B-cell-depleted T cells, or PBMCs.

CDR1 is SGHRS, CDR2 YFSETQ, per germline. The length of the CDR3 is 13 residues. V dropped 4 bases and J dropped 8 bases, with 15 bases sitting between them. Sequenced material: peripheral blood. This TCR derives from a human donor in a cohort sampled during active COVID-19. V is TRBV5-1 and J is TRBJ1-2; a weak D match, TRBD1 (6 bases). DNA for the CDR3: TGCGCCAGCAGCCCTACCAGGGGAGTCGGCTACACCTTC. The encoded protein is CASSPTRGVGYTF.